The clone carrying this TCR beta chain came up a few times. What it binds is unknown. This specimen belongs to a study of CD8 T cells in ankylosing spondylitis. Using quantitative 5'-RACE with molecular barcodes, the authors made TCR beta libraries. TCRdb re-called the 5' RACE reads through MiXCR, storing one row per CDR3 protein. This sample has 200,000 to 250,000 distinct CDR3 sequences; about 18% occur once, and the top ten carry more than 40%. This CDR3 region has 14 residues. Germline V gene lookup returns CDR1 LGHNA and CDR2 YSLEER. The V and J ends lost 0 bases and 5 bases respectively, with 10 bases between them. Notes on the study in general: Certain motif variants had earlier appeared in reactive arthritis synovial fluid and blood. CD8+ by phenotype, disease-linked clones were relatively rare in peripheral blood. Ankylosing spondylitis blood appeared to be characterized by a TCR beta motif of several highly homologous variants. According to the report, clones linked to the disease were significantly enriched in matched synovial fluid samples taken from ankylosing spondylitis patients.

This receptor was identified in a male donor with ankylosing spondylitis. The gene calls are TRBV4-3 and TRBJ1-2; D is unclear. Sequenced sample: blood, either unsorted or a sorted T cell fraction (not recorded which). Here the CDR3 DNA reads TGCGCCAGCAGCCAAGATCGGACGGGTTATGGCTACACCTTC. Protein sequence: CASSQDRTGYGYTF.